This passage covers 30 T cell receptor beta chains from one sample sequenced in a study of cytomegalovirus exposure and HLA in healthy donors. PCR employed 60 Vbeta and 13 Jbeta primers. Some clones are missing from TCRdb's copy, which holds only in-frame ones; the method was immunoSEQ multiplex PCR. The sample contains approximately 130,000 clones, about 85% of which appear only once. The sequenced sample was PBMCs. Receptors originate from a woman in her thirties in good health and CMV-seropositive.

This chain uses TRBV6-1 with TRBJ1-1; 7 bases are shared with TRBD1. J was trimmed by 0 bases and V by 6 bases; bases with no gene match: 4. The CDR3 is made up of 14 amino acids. The germline CDR1 and CDR2 sequences are MNHNS and SASEGT. This CDR3 reads CASRVTGLNTEAFF. The CDR3 DNA is TGTGCCAGCAGAGTGACAGGGTTGAACACTGAAGCTTTCTTT.

The chain is built from TRBV5-6 and TRBJ1-1; 7 bases line up with TRBD1. CDR1 is SGHDT and CDR2 is YYEEEE in the germline V gene. This CDR3 region has 14 residues. V lost 4 bases to trimming and J lost 1 base; unmatched junction nucleotides: 4. CDR3 bases: TGTGCCAGCAGCCGTGCAGGGGGGAACACTGAAGCTTTCTTT. This gives the protein CASSRAGGNTEAFF.

The CDR3 region has the DNA TGTGCCAGGGGGACTAGCTATGATGAGCAGTTCTTC. Protein: CARGTSYDEQFF. This sequence joins TRBV2 and TRBJ2-1, with TRBD2 matching over 9 bases. From germline, CDR1 is SNHLY and CDR2 FYNNEI. Germline trimming cut 9 bases from V and 8 bases from J; bases unmatched to any gene: 5. This CDR3 contains 12 residues.

This clone was counted a few times. The J gene is TRBJ1-1, the V gene TRBV6-6; TRBD1 is a possible D gene (5 bases). The CDR3 sequence is 11 residues long. The V end lost 5 bases, the J end lost 7 bases, and 8 bases lay between the germline ends. From germline, CDR1 is MNHNY and CDR2 SVGAGI (reference sequence). The CDR3: CASSTTVEAFF. The CDR3 DNA sequence: TGTGCCAGCAGTACGACAGTTGAAGCTTTCTTT.

The gene calls are TRBV10-3 and TRBJ2-2; 7 bases line up with TRBD2. CDR1 and CDR2 from the germline V gene are ENHRY and SYGVKD. This CDR3 contains 16 residues. CDR3 in DNA: TGTGCTCACAGCGGGGTAAGAGGATTGGAGACCGGGGAGCTGTTTTTT. Translating it yields CAHSGVRGLETGELFF.

J is TRBJ1-5 and V is TRBV12-1; the table calls TRBD1, which could not be checked here. TRBV12-1 is a pseudogene segment. The CDR3 sequence is 15 residues long. The CDR3 protein is CASSLKGQSNQPQHF. The CDR3 nucleotides read TGTGCCAGCAGCTTGAAGGGACAGAGCAATCAGCCCCAGCATTTT.

A single count supports this clone. The rearrangement joins TRBV7-9 to TRBJ2-4; D might be TRBD1 (5 bases). Germline values: CDR1 SEHNR, CDR2 FQNEAQ (reference sequence). Trimming left V 4 bases short and J 6 bases short, with 16 bases between. CDR3 size: 15 residues. The DNA of the CDR3 is TGTGCCAGCAGCTCCCCAGGGTACGCTGGAAACATTCAGTACTTC. Translation gives CASSSPGYAGNIQYF. Combining the CDR3 with reference TRBV7-9 and TRBJ2-4 gives the whole variable domain DTGVSQNPRHKITKRGQNVTFRCDPISEHNRLYWYRQTLGQGPEFLTYFQNEAQLEKSRLLSDRFSAERPKGSFSTLEIQRTEQGDSAMYLCASSSPGYAGNIQYFGAGTRLSVL.

The chain carries TRBV28 and TRBJ2-5, with 7 bases aligning to TRBD2. The junction had 9 bases not matched to a gene; V was cut back by 7 bases and J by 4 bases. This CDR3 is 14 amino acids long. CDR1 MDHEN and CDR2 SYDVKM come from the germline V gene. The CDR3 loop is CASTRAGLGETQYF. As DNA, the CDR3 is TGTGCCAGCACCCGAGCGGGATTAGGAGAGACCCAGTACTTC.

The chain employs TRBV1 and TRBJ2-3; the table names TRBD2, a call not compared with the DNA. TRBV1 is recorded as a pseudogene. The CDR3 consists of 15 residues. DNA of the CDR3: TGCACCAGGTCCTTAGCGGGAGCGGAGGCAAATACGCAGTATTTT. Translating gives CTRSLAGAEANTQYF.

The gene calls are TRBV5-1 and TRBJ2-2, with D tentatively TRBD1 (6 bases). The CDR3 spans 15 residues. From germline, CDR1 is SGHRS and CDR2 YFSETQ. V lost 4 bases and J 4 bases, leaving 14 bases between the germline ends. The CDR3 sequence is CASSTGQQFTGELFF. CDR3 in DNA: TGCGCCAGCAGCACAGGACAGCAGTTCACCGGGGAGCTGTTTTTT.

The chain carries TRBV5-1 and TRBJ2-5, with 15 nucleotides matching TRBD2. Germline values: CDR1 SGHRS, CDR2 YFSETQ. The CDR3 loop spans 17 amino acids. With V trimmed by 6 bases and J by 4 bases, 10 bases remained unmatched. CDR3 nucleotides: TGCGCCAGCACCTCTGGACTAGCGGGAGGGCCCGGAGAGACCCAGTACTTC. Translation: CASTSGLAGGPGETQYF.

For this clone: An end of the junction does not agree with germline; a read error may underlie this. The chain carries TRBV6-1 and TRBJ1-1; D uncertain. The CDR3 sequence is 13 residues long. Looked up from germline, CDR1 is MNHNS and CDR2 is SASEGT. The CDR3 region is CASNEGQATEAFF. In nucleotides, the CDR3 is TGTGCCAGCAATGAAGGGCAGGCCACTGAAGCTTTCTTT.

This rearrangement joins TRBV5-8 to TRBJ2-7, with a weak D call TRBD1 (5 bases). Germline V gene sequence: CDR1 SGHTS, CDR2 YDEGEE. The CDR3 length is 12 residues. V was clipped by 0 bases and J by 6 bases, with 7 bases between them. CDR3 residues: CASSLVGREQYF. Here the CDR3 DNA reads TGTGCCAGCAGCTTGGTGGGGCGCGAGCAGTACTTC. The whole variable domain, filled in from reference TRBV5-8 and TRBJ2-7, reads EAGVTQSPTHLIKTRGQQATLRCSPISGHTSVYWYQQALGLGLQFLLWYDEGEERNRGNFPPRFSGRQFPNYSSELNVNALELEDSALYLCASSLVGREQYFGPGTRLTVT.

V gene TRBV18 combines with J gene TRBJ1-1; a weak D match, TRBD1 (5 bases). CDR1 and CDR2 (germline): KGHSH, LQKENI. Deletions cut 6 bases from V and 9 bases from J, with 17 bases between. This CDR3 contains 13 residues. CDR3 in amino acids: CASSGGVQSKAFF. The CDR3, as DNA: TGTGCCAGCTCCGGGGGGGTTCAATCGAAAGCTTTCTTT.

The CDR3 spells CASSLDQDTQYF. As DNA, the CDR3 is TGTGCCAGCAGCTTAGATCAAGACACTCAGTACTTC. The rearrangement joins TRBV11-2 to TRBJ2-7, with unresolved D. The CDR3 contains 12 residues. From germline, CDR1 is SGHAT and CDR2 FQNNGV. The ends were cut back, 0 bases at V and 10 bases at J, with 10 bases in the middle.

V gene TRBV10-3 combines with J gene TRBJ2-7; 11 nucleotides align to TRBD2. CDR3 length equals 15 residues. CDR1 and CDR2 (germline): ENHRY, SYGVKD. Trimming removed 5 bases from V and 0 bases from J; junction bases left unmatched: 3. The CDR3 DNA reads as TGTGCCATCAGTTTCGGACTAGCGGGCTCCTACGAGCAGTACTTC. Translation gives CAISFGLAGSYEQYF.

V and J are TRBV10-3 and TRBJ1-4, with D tentatively TRBD1 (5 bases). The V and J ends lost 0 bases and 6 bases respectively, with 14 bases between them. The germline V gene has CDR1 ENHRY and CDR2 SYGVKD. The CDR3 runs to 16 residues. CDR3 in DNA: TGTGCCATCAGTGAGTCTTGGGGCGGGGTTGATGAAAAACTGTTTTTT. Its protein is CAISESWGGVDEKLFF.

CDR3: CASSYKEEGAYGYTF. CDR3 sequence (DNA): TGTGCCAGCAGTTACAAGGAGGAAGGCGCGTATGGCTACACCTTC. The chain employs TRBV6-6 and TRBJ1-2; D not certain. Between the trimmed V and J ends, which lost 2 bases and 5 bases, there was a span of 15 bases. Germline CDR1 MNHNY, CDR2 SVGAGI (reference sequence). The CDR3 has 15 residues.

This chain links TRBV5-1 with TRBJ1-1; TRBD1 aligns across 8 bases. Germline V gene data show CDR1 as SGHRS and CDR2 as YFSETQ. This CDR3 is built from 14 residues. V dropped 3 bases and J dropped 0; count of bases not matched to a gene: 1. CDR3 sequence: CASSWDRMNTEAFF. In DNA, the CDR3 is TGCGCCAGCAGCTGGGACAGGATGAACACTGAAGCTTTCTTT.

J is TRBJ1-5 and V is TRBV7-8, with a tentative D call TRBD1 (5 bases). Trimming shortened V by 5 bases and J by 2 bases, and 16 bases separated the two germline ends. Germline values: CDR1 SGHVS, CDR2 FQNEAQ. The CDR3 is made up of 16 amino acids. The CDR3 DNA sequence: TGTGCCAGCAGCCCCTCGGGGGGGGGAGGCAATCAGCCCCAGCATTTT. Protein: CASSPSGGGGNQPQHF.

Only one count was recorded for this clone. This chain links TRBV7-2 with TRBJ1-2, with D maybe TRBD1 (5 bases). Per the germline V gene, CDR1 is SGHTA and CDR2 is FQGNSA. This CDR3 is built from 15 residues. V gave up 1 base and J gave up 7 bases, with 16 bases separating them. CDR3 loop: CASSLEVAGNGGYTF. As DNA, the CDR3 is TGTGCCAGCAGCTTAGAAGTCGCAGGGAATGGTGGCTACACCTTC.

The CDR3 DNA reads as TGTGCCTGGACGCGTTTCACCGGGGAGCTGTTTTTT. Its protein product is CAWTRFTGELFF. This chain connects TRBV30 to TRBJ2-2; D not resolved. CDR1 and CDR2 from the germline V gene are GTSNPN and SVGIG (reference sequence). The CDR3 has 12 amino acids. V was shortened by 4 bases and J by 4 bases, with 7 bases between the two germline ends.

The chain uses TRBV5-1 and TRBJ2-2; a possible D gene is TRBD2 (5 bases). CDR3 length: 14 amino acids. V dropped 4 bases and J dropped 2 bases, with 9 bases sitting between them. Germline V gives CDR1 SGHRS, CDR2 YFSETQ. The CDR3 coding sequence is TGCGCCAGCAGCGCAGGACTCAACACCGGGGAGCTGTTTTTT. Residues: CASSAGLNTGELFF. Filled out from reference TRBV5-1 and TRBJ2-2, the complete variable domain reads KAGVTQTPRYLIKTRGQQVTLSCSPISGHRSVSWYQQTPGQGLQFLFEYFSETQRNKGNFPGRFSGRQFSNSRSEMNVSTLELGDSALYLCASSAGLNTGELFFGEGSRLTVL.

The sample holds a few counts of this clone. The chain combines TRBV5-1 with TRBJ2-7; D is perhaps TRBD2 (6 bases). The germline V gene encodes CDR1 SGHRS and CDR2 YFSETQ. The CDR3 runs to 15 residues. Trimming took 0 bases from V and 5 from J, leaving 15 bases between them. CDR3 sequence reads: CASSLAAEGKDEQYF. CDR3 DNA sequence: TGCGCCAGCAGCTTGGCCGCGGAGGGGAAAGACGAGCAGTACTTC.

The J gene is TRBJ1-5, the V gene TRBV19, with TRBD1 matching 9 bases. The CDR3 consists of 14 residues. Germline-derived CDR1 and CDR2 are LNHDA and SQIVND (reference sequence). V gave up 2 bases and J gave up 5 bases; unmatched junction bases: 1. Here the CDR3 reads CASSITGGYQPQHF. DNA of the CDR3: TGTGCCAGTAGTATAACAGGGGGCTATCAGCCCCAGCATTTT.

This clone appeared a single time. The chain has TRBV5-1 and TRBJ1-1; the D is unclear. Germline lookup yields CDR1 SGHRS and CDR2 YFSETQ. V was clipped by 0 bases and J by 1 base, with 10 bases between them. This CDR3 contains 15 residues. CDR3 sequence (DNA): TGCGCCAGCAGCTTGGCCGAGGGAGGGAACACTGAAGCTTTCTTT. This translates into CASSLAEGGNTEAFF.

The chain has TRBV11-2 and TRBJ2-7, with a tentative D call TRBD1 (7 bases). CDR3 length equals 14 residues. CDR1 is SGHAT, CDR2 FQNNGV, per germline. V lost 5 bases and J 5 bases, leaving 16 bases between the germline ends. CDR3 coding DNA: TGTGCCAGCAGCACAGGGGTGCGGGGCAACGAGCAGTACTTC. It encodes CASSTGVRGNEQYF.

This clone was counted a single time. The rearrangement links TRBV28 to TRBJ2-7; D possibly corresponds to TRBD2 (5 bases). Germline lookup yields CDR1 MDHEN and CDR2 SYDVKM. Between the trimmed V and J ends, which lost 3 bases and 3 bases, there was a span of 15 bases. The CDR3 has 15 amino acids. CDR3 coding DNA: TGTGCCAGCAGTTTTAGGGCAGAGGGTGACTACGAGCAGTACTTC. Protein: CASSFRAEGDYEQYF.

J is TRBJ1-4 and V is TRBV9, with a tentative D call TRBD1 (5 bases). There are 14 residues in the CDR3. Germline assignment: CDR1 SGDLS and CDR2 YYNGEE. Trimming stripped 7 bases from V and 0 bases from J, with 10 bases between. The CDR3 DNA sequence: TGTGCCAGCGCGGTGACAGCAACTAATGAAAAACTGTTTTTT. Amino acids: CASAVTATNEKLFF. Filled out from reference TRBV9 and TRBJ1-4, the complete variable domain reads DSGVTQTPKHLITATGQRVTLRCSPRSGDLSVYWYQQSLDQGLQFLIQYYNGEERAKGNILERFSAQQFPDLHSELNLSSLELGDSALYFCASAVTATNEKLFFGSGTQLSVL.

The rearrangement links TRBV4-1 to TRBJ2-1; possible D gene TRBD2, 7 bases. The CDR3 is 17 amino acids. V shed 4 bases and J shed 6 bases, with 22 bases lying between them. Germline CDR1 reads MGHRA; CDR2 reads YSYEKL. CDR3 protein: CASSRPPGQGRVNEQFF. CDR3 coding DNA: TGCGCCAGCAGCCGCCCTCCTGGGCAGGGGAGGGTCAATGAGCAGTTCTTC.